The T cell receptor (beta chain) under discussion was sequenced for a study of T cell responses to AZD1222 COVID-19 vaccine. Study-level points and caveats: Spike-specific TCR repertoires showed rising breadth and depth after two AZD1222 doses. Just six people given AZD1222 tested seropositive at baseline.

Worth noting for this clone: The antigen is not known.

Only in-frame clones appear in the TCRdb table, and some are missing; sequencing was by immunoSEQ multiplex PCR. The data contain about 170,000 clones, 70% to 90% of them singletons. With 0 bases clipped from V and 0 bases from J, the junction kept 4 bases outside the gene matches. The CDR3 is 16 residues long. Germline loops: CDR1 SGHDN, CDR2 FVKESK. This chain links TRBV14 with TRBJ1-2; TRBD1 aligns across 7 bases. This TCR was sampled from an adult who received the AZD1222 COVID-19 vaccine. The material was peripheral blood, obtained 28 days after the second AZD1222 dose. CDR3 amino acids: CASSQEGGRSNYGYTF. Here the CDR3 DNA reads TGTGCCAGCAGCCAAGAAGGGGGCAGGTCTAACTATGGCTACACCTTC.